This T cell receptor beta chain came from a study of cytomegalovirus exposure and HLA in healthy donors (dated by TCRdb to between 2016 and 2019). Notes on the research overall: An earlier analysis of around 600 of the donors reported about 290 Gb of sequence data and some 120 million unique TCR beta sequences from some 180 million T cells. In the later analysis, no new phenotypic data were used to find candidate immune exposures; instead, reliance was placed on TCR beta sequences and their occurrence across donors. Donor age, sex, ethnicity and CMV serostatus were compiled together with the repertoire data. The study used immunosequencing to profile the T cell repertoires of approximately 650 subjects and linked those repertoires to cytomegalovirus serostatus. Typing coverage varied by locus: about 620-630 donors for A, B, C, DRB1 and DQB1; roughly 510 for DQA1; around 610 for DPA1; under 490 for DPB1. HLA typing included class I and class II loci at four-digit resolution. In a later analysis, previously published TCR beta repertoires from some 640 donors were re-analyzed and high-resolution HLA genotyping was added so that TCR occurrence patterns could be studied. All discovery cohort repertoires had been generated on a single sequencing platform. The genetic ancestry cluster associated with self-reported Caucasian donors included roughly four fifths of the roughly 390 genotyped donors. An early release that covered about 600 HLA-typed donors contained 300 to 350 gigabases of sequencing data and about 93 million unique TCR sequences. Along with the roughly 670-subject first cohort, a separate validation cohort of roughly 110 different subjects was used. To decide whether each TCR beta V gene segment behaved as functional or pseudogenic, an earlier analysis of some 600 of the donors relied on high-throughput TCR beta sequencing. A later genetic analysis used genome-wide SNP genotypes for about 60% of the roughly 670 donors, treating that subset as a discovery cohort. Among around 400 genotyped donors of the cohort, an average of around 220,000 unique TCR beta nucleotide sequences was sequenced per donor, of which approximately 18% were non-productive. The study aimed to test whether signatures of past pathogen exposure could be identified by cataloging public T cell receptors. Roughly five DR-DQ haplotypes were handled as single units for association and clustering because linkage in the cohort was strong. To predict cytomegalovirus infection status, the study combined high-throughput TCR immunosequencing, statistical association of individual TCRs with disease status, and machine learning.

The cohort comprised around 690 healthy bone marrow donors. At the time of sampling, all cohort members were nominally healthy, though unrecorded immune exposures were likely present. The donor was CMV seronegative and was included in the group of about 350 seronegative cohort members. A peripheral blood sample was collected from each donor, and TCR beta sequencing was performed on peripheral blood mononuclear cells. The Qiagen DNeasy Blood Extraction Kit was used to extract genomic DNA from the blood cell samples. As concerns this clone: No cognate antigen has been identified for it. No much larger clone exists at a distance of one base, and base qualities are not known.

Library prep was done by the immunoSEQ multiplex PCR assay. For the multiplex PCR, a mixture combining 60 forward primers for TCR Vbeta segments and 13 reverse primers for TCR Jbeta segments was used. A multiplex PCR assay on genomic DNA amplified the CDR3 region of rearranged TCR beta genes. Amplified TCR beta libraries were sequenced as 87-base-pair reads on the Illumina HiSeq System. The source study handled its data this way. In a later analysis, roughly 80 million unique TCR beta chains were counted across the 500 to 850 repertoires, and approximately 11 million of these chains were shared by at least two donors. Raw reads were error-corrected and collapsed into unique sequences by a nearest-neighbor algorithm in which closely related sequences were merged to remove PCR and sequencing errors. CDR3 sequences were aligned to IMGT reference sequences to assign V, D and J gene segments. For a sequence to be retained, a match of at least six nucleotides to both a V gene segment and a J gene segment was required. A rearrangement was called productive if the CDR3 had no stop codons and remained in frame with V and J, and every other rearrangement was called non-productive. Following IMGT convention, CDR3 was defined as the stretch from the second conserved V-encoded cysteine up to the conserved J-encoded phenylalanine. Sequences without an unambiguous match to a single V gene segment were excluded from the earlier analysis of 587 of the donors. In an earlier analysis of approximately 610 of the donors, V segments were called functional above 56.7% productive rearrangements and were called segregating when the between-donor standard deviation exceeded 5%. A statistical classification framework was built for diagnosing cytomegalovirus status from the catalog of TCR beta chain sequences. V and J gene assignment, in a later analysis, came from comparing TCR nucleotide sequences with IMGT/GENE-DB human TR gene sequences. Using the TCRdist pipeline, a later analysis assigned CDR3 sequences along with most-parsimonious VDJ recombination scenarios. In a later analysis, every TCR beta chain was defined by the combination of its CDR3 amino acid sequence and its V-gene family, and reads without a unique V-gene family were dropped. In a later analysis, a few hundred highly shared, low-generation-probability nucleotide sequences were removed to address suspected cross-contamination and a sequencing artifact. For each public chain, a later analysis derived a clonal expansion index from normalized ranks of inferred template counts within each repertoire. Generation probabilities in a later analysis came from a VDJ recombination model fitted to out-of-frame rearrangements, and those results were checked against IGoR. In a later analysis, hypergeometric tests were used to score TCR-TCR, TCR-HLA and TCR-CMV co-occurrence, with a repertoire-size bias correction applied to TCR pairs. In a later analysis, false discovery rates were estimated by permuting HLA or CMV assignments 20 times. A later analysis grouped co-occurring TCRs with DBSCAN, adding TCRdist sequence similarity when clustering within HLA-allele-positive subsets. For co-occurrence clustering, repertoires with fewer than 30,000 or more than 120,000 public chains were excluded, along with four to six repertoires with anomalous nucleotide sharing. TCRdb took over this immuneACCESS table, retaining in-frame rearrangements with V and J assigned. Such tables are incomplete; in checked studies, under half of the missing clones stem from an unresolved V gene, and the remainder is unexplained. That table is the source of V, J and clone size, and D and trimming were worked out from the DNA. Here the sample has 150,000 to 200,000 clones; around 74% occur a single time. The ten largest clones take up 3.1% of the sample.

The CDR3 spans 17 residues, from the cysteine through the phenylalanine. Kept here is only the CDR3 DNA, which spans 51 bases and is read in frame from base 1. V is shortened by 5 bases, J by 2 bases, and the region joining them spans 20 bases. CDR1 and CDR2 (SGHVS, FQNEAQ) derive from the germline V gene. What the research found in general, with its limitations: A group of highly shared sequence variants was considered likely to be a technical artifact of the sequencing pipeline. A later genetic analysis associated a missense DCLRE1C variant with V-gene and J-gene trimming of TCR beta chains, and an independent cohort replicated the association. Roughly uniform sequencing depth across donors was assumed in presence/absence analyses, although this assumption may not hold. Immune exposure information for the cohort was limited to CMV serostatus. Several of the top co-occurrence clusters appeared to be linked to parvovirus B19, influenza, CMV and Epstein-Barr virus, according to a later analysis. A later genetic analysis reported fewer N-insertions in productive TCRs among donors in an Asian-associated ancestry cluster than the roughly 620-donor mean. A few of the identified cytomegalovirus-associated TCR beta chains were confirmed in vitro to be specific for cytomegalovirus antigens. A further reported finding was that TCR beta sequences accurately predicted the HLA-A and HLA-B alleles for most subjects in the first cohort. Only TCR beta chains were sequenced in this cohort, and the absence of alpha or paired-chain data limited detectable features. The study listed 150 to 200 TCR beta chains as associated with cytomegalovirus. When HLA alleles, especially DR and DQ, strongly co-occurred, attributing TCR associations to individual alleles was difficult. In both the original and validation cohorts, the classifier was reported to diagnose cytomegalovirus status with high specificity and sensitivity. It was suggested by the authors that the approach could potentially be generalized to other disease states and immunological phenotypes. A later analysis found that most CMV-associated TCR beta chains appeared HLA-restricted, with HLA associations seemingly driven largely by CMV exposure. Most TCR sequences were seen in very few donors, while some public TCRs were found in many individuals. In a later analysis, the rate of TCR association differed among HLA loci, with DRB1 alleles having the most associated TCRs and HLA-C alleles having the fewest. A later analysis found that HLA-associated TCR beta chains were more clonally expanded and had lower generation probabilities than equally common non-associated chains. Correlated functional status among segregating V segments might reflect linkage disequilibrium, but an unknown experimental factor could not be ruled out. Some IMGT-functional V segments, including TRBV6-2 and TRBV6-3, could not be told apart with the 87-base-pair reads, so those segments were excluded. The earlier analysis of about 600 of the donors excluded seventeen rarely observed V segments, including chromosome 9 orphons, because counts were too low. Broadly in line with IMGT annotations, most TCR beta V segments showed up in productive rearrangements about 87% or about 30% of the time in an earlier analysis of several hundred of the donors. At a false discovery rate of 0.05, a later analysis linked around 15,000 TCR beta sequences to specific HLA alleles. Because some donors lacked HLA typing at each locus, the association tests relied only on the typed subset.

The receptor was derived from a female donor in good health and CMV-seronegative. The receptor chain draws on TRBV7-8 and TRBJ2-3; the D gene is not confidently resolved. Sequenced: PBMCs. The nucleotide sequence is TGTGCCAGCAGCCTTACATATCCACAGCTTGACACAGATACGCAGTATTTT. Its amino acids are CASSLTYPQLDTDTQYF.